This TCR beta chain originates from a study of shared clonotypes between healthy human individuals. Study-level points and caveats: A generally larger estimated richness was seen in naive subsets than in memory subsets. Compared with clonotypes that all four donors shared, non-shared clonotypes had lower generation probabilities.

On this clone itself: Its target is unknown.

The CDR3 loop spans 13 amino acids. V was pared by 7 bases and J by 0 bases, with 9 bases between. Looked up from germline, CDR1 is LNHDA and CDR2 is SQIVND (reference sequence). Genomic DNA (from each subset) was split evenly across several immunoSEQ plates. Measured with immunoSEQ multiplex PCR; TCRdb has only the in-frame clones, and not every one. The sample consists of about 1.5 million clones, more than 95% of them appearing once. The J gene is TRBJ1-2, the V gene TRBV19; D gene ambiguous. The clonotype was recovered from a man aged 30 to 39 in good health. Specimen: naive CD4+ T cells sorted from blood. Subset here: CD45RA+ positively selected. Here the CDR3 DNA reads TGTGCCAGTACCTTCGGGACTAACTATGGCTACACCTTC. This gives the protein CASTFGTNYGYTF.